This T cell receptor (beta chain) is from a study of T cells in localized non-small cell lung cancer. The table came from immunoSEQ multiplex PCR; TCRdb's copy has only in-frame clones and leaves some out. The profile shows around 130,000 clones, 70% to 90% of them singletons. Findings and caveats of the study: Appearance in adjacent lung was seen for a median about 59 of the top 100 tumor clones.

Remarks on this clone: Its cognate antigen is unknown.

The CDR3 has 15 residues. Germline V CDR1 and CDR2: SGHKS, YYEKEE (reference sequence). V lost 0 bases and J lost 0, with 7 bases in between. This TCR came from a female donor at least 60 years old with stage I lung adenocarcinoma. The V call is TRBV5-5, the J call TRBJ1-5; unclear D gene. Material: peripheral blood, obtained before any cancer treatment. The CDR3 bases are TGTGCCAGCAGCTTGGCAAGCTCTAGCAATCAGCCCCAGCATTTT. Amino acid sequence: CASSLASSSNQPQHF. Full variable domain (outside the CDR3, taken from reference TRBV5-5 and TRBJ1-5): DAGVTQSPTHLIKTRGQQVTLRCSPISGHKSVSWYQQVLGQGPQFIFQYYEKEERGRGNFPDRFSARQFPNYSSELNVNALLLGDSALYLCASSLASSSNQPQHFGDGTRLSIL.